This entry features one T cell receptor beta chain sequence. Its specificity is unknown. The data stem from a study of cytomegalovirus exposure and HLA in healthy donors. Germline-derived CDR1 and CDR2 are SQVTM and ANQGSEA. Unmatched junction bases numbered 14, after V lost 4 bases and J lost 3 bases. CDR3 length: 16 residues. Using immunoSEQ multiplex PCR, the repertoire was profiled, and TCRdb retains in-frame clones only, with some absent. Here the sample spans 150,000 to 200,000 clones, more than 75% being singletons. While the first cohort had around 700 subjects, the donors belonged to the separate validation cohort of about 120 subjects. Notes on the study in general: Overall, around 150 TCR beta chains were annotated as cytomegalovirus-associated. Within the 120 validation repertoires, first-cohort TCR clusters tended to co-occur, according to a later analysis. Among TCR sequences, most were rare, though some public TCRs appeared in many donors.

V usage is TRBV29-1 and J usage is TRBJ2-7, with TRBD1 identical over 8 bases. The receptor comes from a woman aged 18-29 years in good health and CMV-seronegative. Sequenced material: PBMCs. For the CDR3, the DNA is TGCAGCGTTGGAGGCGCTGGGACAGGCAGGTTCTACGAGCAGTACTTC. Its protein product is CSVGGAGTGRFYEQYF.